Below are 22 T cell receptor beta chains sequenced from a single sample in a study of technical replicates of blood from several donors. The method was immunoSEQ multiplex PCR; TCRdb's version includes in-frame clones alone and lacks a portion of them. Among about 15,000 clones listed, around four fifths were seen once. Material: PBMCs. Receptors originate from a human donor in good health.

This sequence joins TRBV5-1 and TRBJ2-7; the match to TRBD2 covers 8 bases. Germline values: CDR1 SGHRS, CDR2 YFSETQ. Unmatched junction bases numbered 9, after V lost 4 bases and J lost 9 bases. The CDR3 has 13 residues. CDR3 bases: TGCGCCAGCAGCAACCCGACTAGCGAGGGGCAGTACTTC. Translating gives CASSNPTSEGQYF.

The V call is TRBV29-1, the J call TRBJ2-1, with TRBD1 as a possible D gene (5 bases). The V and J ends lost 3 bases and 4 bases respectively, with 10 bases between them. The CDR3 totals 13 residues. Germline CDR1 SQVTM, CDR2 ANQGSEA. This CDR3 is CSVEGPAYNEQFF. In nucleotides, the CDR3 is TGCAGCGTTGAGGGGCCAGCTTACAATGAGCAGTTCTTC.

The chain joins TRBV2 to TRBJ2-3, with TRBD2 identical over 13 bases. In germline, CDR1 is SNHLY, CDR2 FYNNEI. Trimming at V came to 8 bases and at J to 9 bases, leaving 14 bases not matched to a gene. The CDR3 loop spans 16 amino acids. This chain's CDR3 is CASGATLGLAGDTQYF. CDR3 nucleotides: TGTGCCAGCGGGGCCACATTAGGACTAGCGGGGGACACGCAGTATTTT.

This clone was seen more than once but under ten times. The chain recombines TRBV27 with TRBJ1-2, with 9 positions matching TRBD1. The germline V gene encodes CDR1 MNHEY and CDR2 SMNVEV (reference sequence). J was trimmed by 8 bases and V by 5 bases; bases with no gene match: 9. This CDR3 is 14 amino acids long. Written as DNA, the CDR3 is TGTGCCAGCAGTACCGCGACAGGGGGAGGAGGCTACACCTTC. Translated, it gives CASSTATGGGGYTF.

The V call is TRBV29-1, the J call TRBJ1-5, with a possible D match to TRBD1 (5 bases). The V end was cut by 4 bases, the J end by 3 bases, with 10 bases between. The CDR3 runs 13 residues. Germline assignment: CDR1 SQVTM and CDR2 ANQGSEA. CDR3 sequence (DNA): TGCAGCGTTGTTCCAGGGAACAATCAGCCCCAGCATTTT. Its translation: CSVVPGNNQPQHF.

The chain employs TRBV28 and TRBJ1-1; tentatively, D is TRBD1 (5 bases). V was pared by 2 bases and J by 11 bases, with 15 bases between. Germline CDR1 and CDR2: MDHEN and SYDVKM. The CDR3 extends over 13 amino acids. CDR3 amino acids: CASSLGGGVRAFF. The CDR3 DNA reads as TGTGCCAGCAGTTTAGGGGGAGGAGTGCGGGCTTTCTTT.

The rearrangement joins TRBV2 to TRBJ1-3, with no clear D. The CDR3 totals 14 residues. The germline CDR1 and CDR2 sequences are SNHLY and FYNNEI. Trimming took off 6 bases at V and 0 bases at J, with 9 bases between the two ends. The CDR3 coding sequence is TGTGCCAGCAGACGACTCAGCTCTGGAAACACCATATATTTT. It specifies CASRRLSSGNTIYF.

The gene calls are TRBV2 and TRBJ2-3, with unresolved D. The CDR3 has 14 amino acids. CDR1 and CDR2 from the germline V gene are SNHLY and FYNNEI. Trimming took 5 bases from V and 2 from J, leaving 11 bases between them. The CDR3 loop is CASSLAGFTDTQYF. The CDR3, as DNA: TGTGCCAGCAGTTTGGCAGGATTCACAGATACGCAGTATTTT.

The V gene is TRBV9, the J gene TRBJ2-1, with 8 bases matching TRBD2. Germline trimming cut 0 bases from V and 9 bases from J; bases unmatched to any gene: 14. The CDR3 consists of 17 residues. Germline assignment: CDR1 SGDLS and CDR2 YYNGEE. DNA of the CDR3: TGTGCCAGCAGCGTAGCCGGGACTAGTCAGACTGGGGGTGAGCAGTTCTTC. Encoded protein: CASSVAGTSQTGGEQFF. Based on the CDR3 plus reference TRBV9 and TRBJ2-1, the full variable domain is DSGVTQTPKHLITATGQRVTLRCSPRSGDLSVYWYQQSLDQGLQFLIQYYNGEERAKGNILERFSAQQFPDLHSELNLSSLELGDSALYFCASSVAGTSQTGGEQFFGPGTRLTVL.

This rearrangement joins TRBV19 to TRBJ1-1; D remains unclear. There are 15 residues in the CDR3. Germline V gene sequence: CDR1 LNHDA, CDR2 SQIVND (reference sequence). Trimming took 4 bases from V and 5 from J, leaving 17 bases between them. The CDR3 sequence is CASSTPPSPRTEAFF. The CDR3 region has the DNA TGTGCCAGTAGTACCCCCCCCAGTCCTAGGACTGAAGCTTTCTTT.

The CDR3 DNA is TGCGCCAGCAGCTTGGAAGGGGGGGACAATGAGCAGTTCTTC. It encodes CASSLEGGDNEQFF. This chain links TRBV5-1 with TRBJ2-1; possible D gene TRBD2, 7 bases. This CDR3 is 14 amino acids long. V dropped 0 bases and J dropped 5 bases, with 9 bases sitting between them. CDR1 and CDR2 (germline): SGHRS, YFSETQ.

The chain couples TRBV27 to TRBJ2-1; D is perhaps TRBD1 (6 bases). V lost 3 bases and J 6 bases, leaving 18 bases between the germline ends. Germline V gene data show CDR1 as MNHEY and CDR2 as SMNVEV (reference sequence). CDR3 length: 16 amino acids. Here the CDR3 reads CASSFQGISGFNEQFF. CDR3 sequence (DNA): TGTGCCAGCAGTTTTCAGGGGATATCAGGGTTCAATGAGCAGTTCTTC.

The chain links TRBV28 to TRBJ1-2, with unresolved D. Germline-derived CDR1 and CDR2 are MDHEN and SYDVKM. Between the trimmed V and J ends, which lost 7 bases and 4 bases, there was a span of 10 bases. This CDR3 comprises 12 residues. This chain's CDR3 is CASKRQSYGYTF. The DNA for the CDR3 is TGTGCCAGCAAGCGGCAGAGCTATGGCTACACCTTC.

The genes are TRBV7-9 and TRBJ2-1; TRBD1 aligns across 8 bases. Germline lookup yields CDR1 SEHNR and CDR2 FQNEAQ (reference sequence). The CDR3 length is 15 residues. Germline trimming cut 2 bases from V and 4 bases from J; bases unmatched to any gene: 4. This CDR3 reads CASSLTGQVYNEQFF. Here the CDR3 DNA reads TGTGCCAGCAGCTTAACGGGACAGGTTTACAATGAGCAGTTCTTC.

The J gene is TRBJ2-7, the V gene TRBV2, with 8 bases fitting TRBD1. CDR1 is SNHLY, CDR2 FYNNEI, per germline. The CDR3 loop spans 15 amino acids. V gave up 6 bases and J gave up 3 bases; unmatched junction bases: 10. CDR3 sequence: CASSLPTGAGYEQYF. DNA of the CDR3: TGTGCCAGCAGCCTCCCGACAGGGGCGGGCTACGAGCAGTACTTC.

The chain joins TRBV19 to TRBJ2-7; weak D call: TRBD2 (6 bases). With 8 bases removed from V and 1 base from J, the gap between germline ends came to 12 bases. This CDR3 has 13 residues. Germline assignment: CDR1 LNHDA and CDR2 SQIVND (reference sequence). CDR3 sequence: CASSAGRSYEQYF. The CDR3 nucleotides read TGTGCCAGTTCAGCGGGTAGGTCCTACGAGCAGTACTTC.

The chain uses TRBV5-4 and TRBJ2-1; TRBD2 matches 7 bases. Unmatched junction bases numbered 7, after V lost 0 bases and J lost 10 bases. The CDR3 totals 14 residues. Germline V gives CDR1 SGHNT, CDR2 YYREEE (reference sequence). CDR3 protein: CASSLGGRAFEQFF. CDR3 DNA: TGTGCCAGCAGCTTGGGAGGGAGGGCATTCGAGCAGTTCTTC.

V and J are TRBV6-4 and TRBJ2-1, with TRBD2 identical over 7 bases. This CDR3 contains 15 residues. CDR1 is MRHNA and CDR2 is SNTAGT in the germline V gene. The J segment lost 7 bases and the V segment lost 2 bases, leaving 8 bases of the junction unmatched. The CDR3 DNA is TGTGCCAGCAGTGACAGGGAGGGCCGTGGGAATGAGCAGTTCTTC. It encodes CASSDREGRGNEQFF.

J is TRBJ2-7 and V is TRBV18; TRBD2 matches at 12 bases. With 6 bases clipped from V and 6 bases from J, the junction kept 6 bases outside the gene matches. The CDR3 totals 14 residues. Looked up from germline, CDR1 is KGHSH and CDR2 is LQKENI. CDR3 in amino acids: CASSRLAGEGEQYF. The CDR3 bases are TGTGCCAGCTCCCGACTAGCGGGAGAAGGCGAGCAGTACTTC.

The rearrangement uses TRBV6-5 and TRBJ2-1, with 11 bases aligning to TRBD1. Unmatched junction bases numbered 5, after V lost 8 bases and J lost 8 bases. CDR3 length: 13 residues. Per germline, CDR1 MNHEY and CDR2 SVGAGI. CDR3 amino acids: CASSGTGGDEQFF. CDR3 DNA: TGTGCCAGCTCCGGGACAGGGGGGGATGAGCAGTTCTTC.

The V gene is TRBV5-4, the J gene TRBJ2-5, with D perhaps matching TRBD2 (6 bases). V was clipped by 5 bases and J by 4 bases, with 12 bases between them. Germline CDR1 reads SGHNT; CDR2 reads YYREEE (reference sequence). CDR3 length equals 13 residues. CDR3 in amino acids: CASSWDLGETQYF. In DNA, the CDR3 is TGTGCCAGCAGTTGGGACTTAGGAGAGACCCAGTACTTC.

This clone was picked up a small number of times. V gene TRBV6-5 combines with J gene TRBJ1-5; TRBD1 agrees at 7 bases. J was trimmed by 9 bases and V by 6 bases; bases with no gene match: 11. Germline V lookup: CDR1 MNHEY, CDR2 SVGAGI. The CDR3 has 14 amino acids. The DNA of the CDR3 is TGTGCCAGCAGCCACGGAGGGGGCGAGAGGCCCCAGCATTTT. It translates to CASSHGGGERPQHF.